This T cell receptor (beta chain) was profiled in a study of cytomegalovirus exposure and HLA in healthy donors. The study's findings and limits: According to a subsequent analysis, TCR clusters from the first cohort were inclined to appear together in the 90 to 150 validation repertoires. Some TCR beta chains (164 of them) were listed as cytomegalovirus-associated.

Germline loops: CDR1 MNHNS, CDR2 SASEGT. Trimming took off 6 bases at V and 0 bases at J, with 6 bases between the two ends. This CDR3 comprises 13 residues. Sequenced by immunoSEQ multiplex PCR; TCRdb stores in-frame clones only, minus some. The sample consists of roughly 120,000 clones, 85% to 95% of them appearing once. Comment on this clone: Its antigen is currently unknown.

The sample taken for sequencing was PBMCs. The chain couples TRBV6-1 to TRBJ2-4, with no clear D. The receptor's source is a woman younger than 30 in good health and CMV-seronegative. This CDR3 is CASRTEAKNIQYF. Written as DNA, the CDR3 is TGTGCCAGCAGGACTGAAGCCAAAAACATTCAGTACTTC.